These 31 T cell receptor beta chains were all obtained from the same sample, sequenced in a study of cytomegalovirus exposure and HLA in healthy donors. The PCR ran on 60 Vbeta and 13 Jbeta primers. Profiling relied on immunoSEQ multiplex PCR, and the TCRdb table lists in-frame clones only, not all of them. The table includes 110,000 to 150,000 clones, 70% to 80% detected once. Material: PBMCs. These receptors all stem from a woman in her fifties or sixties in good health and CMV-seropositive.

The DNA of the CDR3 is TGCGCCAGCAGCTTAGCGGCTAGCGGGAGTAAAGAGCAGTACTTC. Its translation: CASSLAASGSKEQYF. The chain links TRBV5-1 to TRBJ2-7; TRBD2 aligns across 10 bases. The CDR3 runs 15 residues. CDR1 and CDR2 from the germline V gene are SGHRS and YFSETQ. V dropped 2 bases and J dropped 7; count of bases not matched to a gene: 9. The complete variable domain, with remaining parts taken from reference TRBV5-1 and TRBJ2-7, reads KAGVTQTPRYLIKTRGQQVTLSCSPISGHRSVSWYQQTPGQGLQFLFEYFSETQRNKGNFPGRFSGRQFSNSRSEMNVSTLELGDSALYLCASSLAASGSKEQYFGPGTRLTVT.

V gene TRBV6-5 combines with J gene TRBJ2-7; D is undetermined. The CDR3 runs to 14 residues. Germline CDR1 reads MNHEY; CDR2 reads SVGAGI. Trimming left V 7 bases short and J 3 bases short, with 16 bases between. This chain's CDR3 is CASTRLGEIYEQYF. The CDR3 bases are TGTGCCAGCACAAGGCTAGGAGAGATCTACGAGCAGTACTTC.

The V call is TRBV10-3, the J call TRBJ1-1; the D is unclear. This CDR3 has 14 residues. From germline, CDR1 is ENHRY and CDR2 SYGVKD. Trimming took off 4 bases at V and 6 bases at J, with 15 bases between the two ends. CDR3: CAISVWESGAEAFF. CDR3 bases: TGTGCCATCAGTGTATGGGAGAGCGGGGCTGAAGCTTTCTTT.

J is TRBJ1-4 and V is TRBV7-9; D ambiguous. V lost 2 bases and J lost 8, with 15 bases in between. The CDR3 length is 15 residues. CDR1 is SEHNR and CDR2 is FQNEAQ in the germline V gene (reference sequence). The CDR3 sequence: CASSLTGNVGEKLFF. The CDR3 region has the DNA TGTGCCAGCAGCTTAACGGGGAATGTTGGAGAAAAACTGTTTTTT.

This clone has a handful of counts. This chain uses TRBV6-5 with TRBJ2-7; D perhaps matches TRBD1 (6 bases). This CDR3 has 12 amino acids. V lost 5 bases and J 4 bases, leaving 9 bases between the germline ends. Germline V gives CDR1 MNHEY, CDR2 SVGAGI. The CDR3 DNA reads TGTGCCAGCAGTACCACAGGGTACGAGCAGTACTTC. Its translation: CASSTTGYEQYF.

The chain employs TRBV28 and TRBJ2-1; D is perhaps TRBD2 (6 bases). Trimming cost V 5 bases and J 5 bases, with 13 bases left between them. This CDR3 has 14 residues. Germline CDR1 is MDHEN and CDR2 is SYDVKM. In DNA form, the CDR3 reads TGTGCCAGCAGTACCCCCGGGAGAAACAATGAGCAGTTCTTC. Protein sequence: CASSTPGRNNEQFF.

This clone was counted between two and nine times. The rearrangement links TRBV6-6 to TRBJ1-1, with no clear D. Trimming removed 0 bases from V and 3 bases from J, with 5 bases in between. The CDR3 spans 13 residues. CDR1 is MNHNY, CDR2 SVGAGI, per germline (reference sequence). This CDR3 is CASSYSTDTEAFF. The CDR3 region has the DNA TGTGCCAGCAGTTACTCCACGGACACTGAAGCTTTCTTT.

This clone was detected a few times. This chain links TRBV5-4 with TRBJ2-7, with 13 nucleotides matching TRBD2. Germline CDR1 SGHNT, CDR2 YYREEE (reference sequence). Unmatched junction bases numbered 3, after V lost 4 bases and J lost 2 bases. The CDR3 totals 15 residues. This chain's CDR3 is CASSLGLAGTYEQYF. The CDR3, as DNA: TGTGCCAGCAGCCTGGGACTAGCGGGAACCTACGAGCAGTACTTC.

This chain links TRBV28 with TRBJ2-1, with 13 bases that match TRBD2. This CDR3 has 17 residues. The trim removed 4 bases at V and 5 bases at J, leaving 8 bases unmatched. Germline V lookup: CDR1 MDHEN, CDR2 SYDVKM. The CDR3 sequence: CASSSTPGTSGNNEQFF. The CDR3 DNA sequence: TGTGCCAGCAGTTCGACCCCCGGGACTAGCGGGAACAATGAGCAGTTCTTC.

The chain joins TRBV7-6 to TRBJ2-7; the D gene is possibly TRBD2 (6 bases). The CDR3 spans 14 residues. V shed 5 bases and J shed 7 bases, with 18 bases lying between them. CDR1 and CDR2 from the germline V gene are SGHVS and FNYEAQ. CDR3 bases: TGTGCCAGCAGCCTATCTAGGGACTCCTTGGAGCAGTACTTC. Translating it yields CASSLSRDSLEQYF. Based on the CDR3 plus reference TRBV7-6 and TRBJ2-7, the full variable domain is GAGVSQSPRYKVTKRGQDVALRCDPISGHVSLYWYRQALGQGPEFLTYFNYEAQQDKSGLPNDRFSAERPEGSISTLTIQRTEQRDSAMYRCASSLSRDSLEQYFGPGTRLTVT.

CDR3 bases: TGTGCCAGCAGCATGACAGGACCCGGGGAGCTGTTTTTT. Residues: CASSMTGPGELFF. The chain combines TRBV7-6 with TRBJ2-2, with a possible D match to TRBD1 (6 bases). The CDR3 has 13 residues. The V end was cut by 5 bases, the J end by 6 bases, with 10 bases between. Germline CDR1 and CDR2: SGHVS and FNYEAQ. Using reference TRBV7-6 and TRBJ2-2 for the parts outside the CDR3, the full variable domain is GAGVSQSPRYKVTKRGQDVALRCDPISGHVSLYWYRQALGQGPEFLTYFNYEAQQDKSGLPNDRFSAERPEGSISTLTIQRTEQRDSAMYRCASSMTGPGELFFGEGSRLTVL.

The chain carries TRBV7-9 and TRBJ2-7; TRBD2 aligns across 7 bases. The CDR3 has 16 amino acids. V trimming: 1 base; J trimming: 7 bases; junction bases outside the gene matches: 13. Germline assignment: CDR1 SEHNR and CDR2 FQNEAQ (reference sequence). The CDR3 here is CASSLGSGTTLTEQYF. In DNA form, the CDR3 reads TGTGCCAGCAGCTTAGGTTCCGGGACTACCCTGACAGAGCAGTACTTC.

This chain connects TRBV9 to TRBJ1-2; possibly TRBD1 for D (6 bases). The germline gives CDR1 SGDLS, CDR2 YYNGEE. The CDR3 has 13 residues. Between the trimmed V and J ends, which lost 4 bases and 7 bases, there was a span of 14 bases. The CDR3 region has the DNA TGTGCCAGCAGCCTCATGGGGGCTGTTGGCTACACCTTC. Translated: CASSLMGAVGYTF. Based on the CDR3 plus reference TRBV9 and TRBJ1-2, the full variable domain is DSGVTQTPKHLITATGQRVTLRCSPRSGDLSVYWYQQSLDQGLQFLIQYYNGEERAKGNILERFSAQQFPDLHSELNLSSLELGDSALYFCASSLMGAVGYTFGSGTRLTVV.

The rearrangement uses TRBV28 and TRBJ2-3, with D perhaps TRBD2 (6 bases). The CDR3 is 15 amino acids. Germline CDR1 MDHEN, CDR2 SYDVKM. Between the trimmed V and J ends, which lost 9 bases and 2 bases, there was a span of 18 bases. The CDR3 here is CAREENGRTTDTQYF. CDR3 nucleotide sequence: TGTGCCAGGGAAGAGAATGGGAGGACCACAGATACGCAGTATTTT. Full variable domain (remainder filled in from reference TRBV28 and TRBJ2-3): DVKVTQSSRYLVKRTGEKVFLECVQDMDHENMFWYRQDPGLGLRLIYFSYDVKMKEKGDIPEGYSVSREKKERFSLILESASTNQTSMYLCAREENGRTTDTQYFGPGTRLTVL.

This chain connects TRBV10-2 to TRBJ2-7; 8 bases fit TRBD1. From germline, CDR1 is WSHSY and CDR2 SAAADI. Trimming took 6 bases from V and 0 from J; bases not matched to a gene: 4. This CDR3 spans 14 amino acids. The CDR3 is CASRAGQASYEQYF. The DNA of the CDR3 is TGCGCCAGCAGGGCGGGACAGGCCTCCTACGAGCAGTACTTC.

The sample holds a few counts of this clone. Here the CDR3 reads CASSPPGTSNYEQYF. CDR3 DNA sequence: TGTGCCAGCAGTCCCCCCGGGACTAGTAACTACGAGCAGTACTTC. The rearrangement links TRBV28 to TRBJ2-7; 8 bases are a match to TRBD2. The V gene end was trimmed by 5 bases and the J gene end by 3 bases; junction bases not matched to a gene: 9. This CDR3 comprises 15 residues. Germline lookup yields CDR1 MDHEN and CDR2 SYDVKM.

V gene TRBV28 combines with J gene TRBJ2-7, with 9 bases aligning to TRBD1. The germline V gene encodes CDR1 MDHEN and CDR2 SYDVKM. With 4 bases clipped from V and 1 base from J, the junction kept 8 bases outside the gene matches. This CDR3 has 16 amino acids. CDR3 amino acids: CASSSSGQGPSYEQYF. The CDR3 DNA is TGTGCCAGCAGTTCTAGCGGACAGGGGCCATCCTACGAGCAGTACTTC.

The chain combines TRBV5-6 with TRBJ1-2; D not certain. Germline CDR1 and CDR2: SGHDT and YYEEEE. The CDR3 extends over 15 amino acids. V lost 0 bases and J lost 4, with 13 bases in between. The CDR3 DNA sequence: TGTGCCAGCAGCTTGGTAACCGCGTACCTCTATGGCTACACCTTC. As protein: CASSLVTAYLYGYTF.

CDR3 in amino acids: CASSYDWGGEKLFF. DNA of the CDR3: TGTGCCAGCAGTTACGATTGGGGGGGGGAAAAACTGTTTTTT. The chain links TRBV6-5 to TRBJ1-4; a possible D gene is TRBD1 (5 bases). The germline V gene encodes CDR1 MNHEY and CDR2 SVGAGI. Trimming took off 2 bases at V and 8 bases at J, with 12 bases between the two ends. The CDR3 contains 14 residues.

The chain has TRBV2 and TRBJ1-4, with a possible D match to TRBD1 (5 bases). The CDR3 has 15 residues. Per germline, CDR1 SNHLY and CDR2 FYNNEI. Trimming stripped 6 bases from V and 2 bases from J, with 13 bases between. The CDR3: CASSGTGVTNEKLFF. Here the CDR3 DNA reads TGTGCCAGCAGCGGTACGGGGGTGACTAATGAAAAACTGTTTTTT.

The V gene is TRBV10-1, the J gene TRBJ1-2; no firm D call. V lost 2 bases, J lost 1 base, and 5 bases lay in between. The CDR3 has 13 residues. Germline lookup yields CDR1 WNHNN and CDR2 SYGVQD (reference sequence). CDR3 amino acids: CASSENINYGYTF. In nucleotides, the CDR3 is TGCGCCAGCAGTGAGAACATTAACTATGGCTACACCTTC.

V gene TRBV2 combines with J gene TRBJ1-2; D ambiguous. Deletions cut 7 bases from V and 7 bases from J, with 10 bases between. From germline, CDR1 is SNHLY and CDR2 FYNNEI. The CDR3 has 11 residues. The CDR3 region is CASTGTSGYTF. DNA for the CDR3: TGTGCCAGCACAGGTACGAGTGGCTACACCTTC.

This clone was counted ten times or more. CDR3 sequence (DNA): TGTGCCAGCAGCCTTAGGGGGAACGATCAGCCCCAGCATTTT. Amino acids: CASSLRGNDQPQHF. J is TRBJ1-5 and V is TRBV6-5; D might be TRBD1 (6 bases). V lost 6 bases and J lost 5, with 14 bases in between. Germline CDR1 MNHEY, CDR2 SVGAGI. This CDR3 region has 14 residues.

This chain uses TRBV2 with TRBJ1-4; weak D call: TRBD1 (5 bases). V was shortened by 6 bases and J by 5 bases, with 19 bases between the two germline ends. The CDR3 has 16 residues. Germline CDR1 reads SNHLY; CDR2 reads FYNNEI. The CDR3 loop is CASRPSGGVGNEKLFF. The CDR3 DNA is TGTGCCAGCAGACCCTCGGGAGGGGTAGGGAATGAAAAACTGTTTTTT.

A single count supports this clone. The rearrangement uses TRBV14 and TRBJ2-5, with unresolved D. V was clipped by 4 bases and J by 5 bases, with 11 bases between them. The germline V gene has CDR1 SGHDN and CDR2 FVKESK. The CDR3 spans 13 residues. CDR3 sequence: CASSLIMGETQYF. In nucleotides, the CDR3 is TGTGCCAGCAGCCTCATAATGGGCGAGACCCAGTACTTC.

The chain employs TRBV5-8 and TRBJ2-7; 7 bases match TRBD1. The length of the CDR3 is 13 residues. Germline assignment: CDR1 SGHTS and CDR2 YDEGEE. The V gene end was trimmed by 3 bases and the J gene end by 4 bases; junction bases not matched to a gene: 4. CDR3 nucleotide sequence: TGTGCCAGCAGCTCCCGACAGGGATACGAGCAGTACTTC. Translation gives CASSSRQGYEQYF.

This clone came up once. This chain connects TRBV10-1 to TRBJ2-3; D is possibly TRBD2 (5 bases). V lost 4 bases, J lost 0 bases, and 11 bases lay in between. There are 15 residues in the CDR3. Germline lookup yields CDR1 WNHNN and CDR2 SYGVQD (reference sequence). CDR3 residues: CASSGSGFSTDTQYF. CDR3 in DNA: TGCGCCAGCAGTGGGAGCGGTTTTAGCACAGATACGCAGTATTTT.

The sample holds a few counts of this clone. The V and J genes are TRBV29-1 and TRBJ2-7; TRBD1 might be the D (5 bases). The CDR3 runs 14 residues. The V gene's germline CDR1 is SQVTM and CDR2 ANQGSEA. V lost 4 bases, J lost 2 bases, and 15 bases lay in between. CDR3 coding DNA: TGCAGCGTTGTAGGACACTCGACCCCCTACGAGCAGTACTTC. Translating it yields CSVVGHSTPYEQYF.

The chain is built from TRBV14 and TRBJ2-5; D is perhaps TRBD2 (5 bases). V was clipped by 4 bases and J by 4 bases, with 10 bases between them. The CDR3 is 13 amino acids. Germline V lookup: CDR1 SGHDN, CDR2 FVKESK. The CDR3 reads CASSRLPGETQYF. Written as DNA, the CDR3 is TGTGCCAGCAGCCGACTACCCGGAGAGACCCAGTACTTC.

This rearrangement joins TRBV25-1 to TRBJ1-2; D possibly corresponds to TRBD1 (6 bases). Trimming cost V 4 bases and J 3 bases, with 21 bases left between them. CDR1 and CDR2 from the germline V gene are MGHDK and SYGVNS. The CDR3 loop spans 17 amino acids. In DNA form, the CDR3 reads TGTGCCAGCAGTGCATTCTCCGGGACACAACTATACTATGGCTACACCTTC. Its protein product is CASSAFSGTQLYYGYTF.

The chain carries TRBV28 and TRBJ2-3; 8 nucleotides agree with TRBD2. Germline V gives CDR1 MDHEN, CDR2 SYDVKM. V was pared by 5 bases and J by 0 bases, with 4 bases of the junction left unmatched. This CDR3 contains 15 residues. CDR3 in DNA: TGTGCCAGCAGTAGTAGCGGGACTAGCACAGATACGCAGTATTTT. It is translated as CASSSSGTSTDTQYF.